This paragraph reports one TCR beta chain. Profiled with immunoSEQ multiplex PCR; TCRdb holds only in-frame clones, not every one. The data contain approximately 70,000 clones, approximately 86% of them singletons. This specimen comes from a study of control samples from healthy donors and cancer patients. The V gene end was trimmed by 11 bases and the J gene end by 2 bases; junction bases not matched to a gene: 10. Germline-derived CDR1 and CDR2 are SNHLY and FYNNEI. This CDR3 comprises 14 residues. The clonotype was recovered from a man aged 60 to 69 in good health. The rearrangement uses TRBV2 and TRBJ2-3, with 7 bases fitting TRBD2. The sequenced sample consisted of blood. The CDR3 protein is CADGKAGATDTQYF. In DNA form, the CDR3 reads TGTGCCGATGGAAAGGCGGGAGCCACAGATACGCAGTATTTT.